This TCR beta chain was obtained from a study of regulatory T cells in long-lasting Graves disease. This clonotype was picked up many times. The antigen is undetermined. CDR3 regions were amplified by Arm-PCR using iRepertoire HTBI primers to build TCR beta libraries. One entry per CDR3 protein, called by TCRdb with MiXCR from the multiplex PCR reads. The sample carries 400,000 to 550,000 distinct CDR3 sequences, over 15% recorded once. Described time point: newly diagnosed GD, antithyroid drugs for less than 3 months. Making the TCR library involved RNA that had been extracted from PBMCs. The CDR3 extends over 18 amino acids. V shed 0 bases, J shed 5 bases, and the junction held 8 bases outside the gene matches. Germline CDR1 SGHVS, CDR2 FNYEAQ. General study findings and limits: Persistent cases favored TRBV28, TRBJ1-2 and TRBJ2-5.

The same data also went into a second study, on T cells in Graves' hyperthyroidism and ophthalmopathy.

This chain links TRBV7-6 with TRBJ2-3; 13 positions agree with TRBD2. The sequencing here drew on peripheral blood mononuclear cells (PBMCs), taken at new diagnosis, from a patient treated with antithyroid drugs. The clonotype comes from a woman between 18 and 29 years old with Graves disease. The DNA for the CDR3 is TGTGCCAGCAGCTTAGCTCGGACTAGCGGGAGTGCGGTAGATACGCAGTATTTT. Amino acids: CASSLARTSGSAVDTQYF.